One TCR beta chain is described in this entry. Its specificity is unknown. Per germline, CDR1 MNHNY and CDR2 SVGAGI (reference sequence). V dropped 7 bases and J dropped 2; count of bases not matched to a gene: 9. The CDR3 runs 16 residues. The data are from a study of T cell responses to AZD1222 COVID-19 vaccine. Study outcomes and limitations: Rises in breadth and depth of Spike-specific TCRs came after two AZD1222 doses.

TCRdb keeps only in-frame clones here, not all; method: immunoSEQ multiplex PCR. The sample lists 130,000 or so clones, approximately 90% occurring once. This clonotype was obtained from an adult in good health. The chain recombines TRBV6-6 with TRBJ1-2; 11 bases match TRBD1. The material sequenced was peripheral blood, taken on day 0 of AZD1222 vaccination. The CDR3 region is CASNPGQGARNYGYTF. The CDR3 DNA sequence: TGTGCCAGCAACCCAGGACAGGGGGCGCGAAACTATGGCTACACCTTC.